The 20 T cell receptor beta chains presented below share a single source sample, sequenced in a study of shared clonotypes between healthy human individuals (dated by TCRdb to the early 2020s). CD8 naive samples consisted of CD45RO-negative cells that were positively selected for CCR7, yielding a CD45RA+CCR7+ population without TemRA cells. Receptors were amplified or captured by the immunoSEQ multiplex PCR assay. Here the immuneACCESS table is served through TCRdb, limited to in-frame sequences with V and J called. Missing clones are a known gap in these copies; in checked studies unresolved V genes cover under half, and the rest lacks a known reason. The sample table shows millions of clones, and 90% to 95% are seen once. The leading ten clones occupy under 2% of the sample. The sample taken for sequencing was naive CD8+ T cells from PBMCs. Reading the label with the study, this specimen's cell subset or site is: CD45RA+CCR7+. These TCRs come from a man aged 18-30 years in good health. Some clones in this sample may be carry-over from other donors' samples.

The V gene is TRBV5-6, the J gene TRBJ2-5, with TRBD2 as a possible D gene (5 bases). Trimming pared 0 bases from V and 5 bases from J, leaving 8 bases between. CDR1 is SGHDT, CDR2 YYEEEE, per germline. The CDR3 sequence is 13 residues long. CDR3 loop: CASSLVGGETQYF. DNA of the CDR3: TGTGCCAGCAGCTTGGTAGGAGGTGAGACCCAGTACTTC.

The rearrangement uses TRBV9 and TRBJ2-5; the match to TRBD2 covers 11 bases. Germline CDR1 is SGDLS and CDR2 is YYNGEE. CDR3 length equals 16 residues. The ends lost 3 bases at V and 4 bases at J; junction bases unmatched: 8. CDR3 bases: TGTGCCAGCAGCGGTAAACTAGCGGGAGAACTAGAGACCCAGTACTTC. Translated, it gives CASSGKLAGELETQYF.

V usage is TRBV10-3 and J usage is TRBJ2-5, with 7 bases aligning to TRBD1. Trimming cost V 4 bases and J 2 bases; bases outside gene matches: 4. The CDR3 runs 14 residues. Germline V CDR1 and CDR2: ENHRY, SYGVKD. CDR3 nucleotide sequence: TGTGCCATCAGTGCACCAGGGGGTCAAGAGACCCAGTACTTC. Protein product: CAISAPGGQETQYF.

The V gene is TRBV25-1, the J gene TRBJ2-5; the D gene is possibly TRBD1 (6 bases). The J call could be wrong; TRBJ2-7 is a better fit for the DNA end. The CDR3 loop spans 14 amino acids. CDR1 and CDR2 from the germline V gene are MGHDK and SYGVNS. The CDR3 loop is CASSGTRDNYEQYF. CDR3 bases: TGTGCCAGCAGTGGAACCCGGGACAACTACGAGCAGTACTTC.

CDR3 bases: TGTGCCAGCAGTTTACAGTTTGCTGGAAACACCATATATTTT. Its protein product is CASSLQFAGNTIYF. The J gene is TRBJ1-3, the V gene TRBV27; the D is unclear. Germline CDR1 reads MNHEY; CDR2 reads SMNVEV (reference sequence). This CDR3 has 14 residues. The V gene lost 2 bases and the J gene lost 2 bases, with 7 bases spanning the gap.

This clone was seen a single time. The J gene is TRBJ1-5, the V gene TRBV19, with 10 bases fitting TRBD1. The length of the CDR3 is 20 residues. Germline V gene data show CDR1 as LNHDA and CDR2 as SQIVND (reference sequence). With V trimmed by 6 bases and J by 3 bases, 20 bases remained unmatched. The CDR3 DNA reads TGTGCCAGTAGGCTCTCCGGGGGACAGGGGAAATCGGGGCTCAATCAGCCCCAGCATTTT. Protein sequence: CASRLSGGQGKSGLNQPQHF.

Details on this clone: The junction departs from germline at one end; a sequencing error may be responsible. The chain recombines TRBV28 with TRBJ2-7, with 8 bases matching TRBD1. The CDR3 has 16 residues. Germline V gene data show CDR1 as MDHEN and CDR2 as SYDVKM. The CDR3: CASSSTRQGRRGVQVF. The CDR3 nucleotides read TGTGCCAGCAGTTCGACCCGACAGGGGAGAAGGGGCGTACAGGTCTTC.

The chain couples TRBV4-3 to TRBJ2-3; TRBD2 matches at 8 bases. The CDR3 has 14 amino acids. CDR1 is LGHNA and CDR2 is YSLEER in the germline V gene. The V segment lost 5 bases and the J segment 6 bases; nucleotides outside the gene matches: 7. CDR3 loop: CASSLSGGWDTQYF. The CDR3 DNA follows: TGCGCCAGCAGCTTGTCGGGAGGGTGGGATACGCAGTATTTT.

The V gene is TRBV28, the J gene TRBJ2-7, with 11 bases matching TRBD1. Per the germline V gene, CDR1 is MDHEN and CDR2 is SYDVKM. Trimming removed 3 bases from V and 6 bases from J; junction bases left unmatched: 7. This CDR3 contains 15 residues. CDR3: CASSFLDRGRGEQYF. The CDR3 DNA reads TGTGCCAGCAGTTTCTTGGACAGGGGGCGAGGCGAGCAGTACTTC. Filled out from reference TRBV28 and TRBJ2-7, the complete variable domain reads DVKVTQSSRYLVKRTGEKVFLECVQDMDHENMFWYRQDPGLGLRLIYFSYDVKMKEKGDIPEGYSVSREKKERFSLILESASTNQTSMYLCASSFLDRGRGEQYFGPGTRLTVT.

For this clone: At one end the junction does not follow the germline gene, possibly because of a read error. The rearrangement links TRBV6-6 to TRBJ1-1; D perhaps matches TRBD1 (5 bases). This CDR3 has 13 residues. Germline V gene lookup returns CDR1 MNHNY and CDR2 SVGAGI (reference sequence). The CDR3 sequence is CVSSDSLNTEAFF. Written as DNA, the CDR3 is TGTGTCAGCTCAGACAGTTTGAACACTGAAGCTTTCTTT.

V is TRBV28 and J is TRBJ2-7; D remains ambiguous. The germline V gene encodes CDR1 MDHEN and CDR2 SYDVKM. The CDR3 is 13 residues long. V lost 1 base and J 9 bases, leaving 13 bases between the germline ends. CDR3 residues: CASSLSPQAGQYF. CDR3 in DNA: TGTGCCAGCAGTTTATCCCCCCAGGCTGGGCAGTACTTC.

The chain employs TRBV15 and TRBJ2-1, with D unresolved. Germline-derived CDR1 and CDR2 are LNHNV and YYDKDF (reference sequence). The CDR3 has 15 amino acids. V gave up 5 bases and J gave up 1 base, with 12 bases separating them. This CDR3 is CATSPRSESYNEQFF. The CDR3 coding sequence is TGTGCCACCAGCCCGAGAAGCGAGTCCTACAATGAGCAGTTCTTC. The full variable domain, in which reference TRBV15 and TRBJ2-1 provide the parts outside the CDR3, is DAMVIQNPRYQVTQFGKPVTLSCSQTLNHNVMYWYQQKSSQAPKLLFHYYDKDFNNEADTPDNFQSRRPNTSFCFLDIRSPGLGDTAMYLCATSPRSESYNEQFFGPGTRLTVL.

J is TRBJ2-6 and V is TRBV7-2; TRBD1 aligns across 7 bases. Germline CDR1 SGHTA, CDR2 FQGNSA. J lost 4 bases, V lost 4 bases, and 10 bases had no gene match. CDR3 length: 17 amino acids. The DNA of the CDR3 is TGTGCCAGCAGCTCCAGCCCCAGGGGGTACGGGGCCAACGTCCTGACTTTC. It translates to CASSSSPRGYGANVLTF.

This clone was seen more than once but under ten times. This same CDR3 is encoded by further DNA sequences in the sample. This chain uses TRBV13 with TRBJ2-5, with D perhaps TRBD1 or TRBD2 (5 bases each). Germline lookup yields CDR1 PRHDT and CDR2 FYEKMQ (reference sequence). The V and J ends lost 3 bases and 5 bases respectively, with 7 bases between them. This CDR3 is built from 12 residues. This CDR3 reads CASSLRGETQYF. CDR3 coding DNA: TGTGCCAGCAGCTTGAGGGGTGAGACCCAGTACTTC.

The rearrangement joins TRBV4-3 to TRBJ2-1, with TRBD2 matching over 11 bases. CDR1 is LGHNA, CDR2 YSLEER, per germline. This CDR3 has 14 residues. V shed 1 base and J 10 bases; nucleotides not matched to a gene: 3. CDR3 coding DNA: TGCGCCAGCAGCCAAGGACTAGCGGGGTCCGAGCAGTTCTTC. Protein: CASSQGLAGSEQFF.

The genes are TRBV27 and TRBJ1-2; 10 bases agree with TRBD1. Germline CDR1 reads MNHEY; CDR2 reads SMNVEV (reference sequence). The CDR3 is 14 amino acids. The trim removed 2 bases at V and 7 bases at J, leaving 4 bases unmatched. This CDR3 is CASSLDRGLSGYTF. As DNA, the CDR3 is TGTGCCAGCAGTTTAGACAGGGGGCTCTCTGGCTACACCTTC.

V usage is TRBV6-5 and J usage is TRBJ2-5; D uncertain. The germline V gene encodes CDR1 MNHEY and CDR2 SVGAGI. This CDR3 region has 14 residues. V lost 2 bases and J 1 base, leaving 8 bases between the germline ends. CDR3 bases: TGTGCCAGCAGTTACCGGCGGCCCCAAGAGACCCAGTACTTC. Encoded protein: CASSYRRPQETQYF.

The V gene is TRBV28, the J gene TRBJ2-2; D might be TRBD1 (6 bases). The CDR3 loop spans 14 amino acids. V lost 3 bases, J lost 2 bases, and 7 bases lay in between. Germline CDR1 is MDHEN and CDR2 is SYDVKM. The CDR3 nucleotides are TGTGCCAGCAGTTTGGACAGAAACACCGGGGAGCTGTTTTTT. Translated, it gives CASSLDRNTGELFF.

A word on this clone: Other DNA sequences in the same sample also yield this CDR3. V gene TRBV9 combines with J gene TRBJ2-2, with D perhaps matching TRBD2 (6 bases). CDR3 length: 16 amino acids. Germline-derived CDR1 and CDR2 are SGDLS and YYNGEE. The ends were cut back, 0 bases at V and 4 bases at J, with 13 bases in the middle. CDR3 residues: CASSVGSGVGTGELFF. The CDR3 DNA follows: TGTGCCAGCAGCGTAGGGTCGGGAGTGGGCACCGGGGAGCTGTTTTTT.

J is TRBJ1-4 and V is TRBV27; no firm D call. CDR1 and CDR2 from the germline V gene are MNHEY and SMNVEV (reference sequence). The CDR3 has 15 residues. Between the trimmed V and J ends, which lost 5 bases and 5 bases, there was a span of 15 bases. The CDR3 here is CASSPTGSGNEKLFF. As DNA, the CDR3 is TGTGCCAGCAGTCCAACGGGATCGGGGAATGAAAAACTGTTTTTT.